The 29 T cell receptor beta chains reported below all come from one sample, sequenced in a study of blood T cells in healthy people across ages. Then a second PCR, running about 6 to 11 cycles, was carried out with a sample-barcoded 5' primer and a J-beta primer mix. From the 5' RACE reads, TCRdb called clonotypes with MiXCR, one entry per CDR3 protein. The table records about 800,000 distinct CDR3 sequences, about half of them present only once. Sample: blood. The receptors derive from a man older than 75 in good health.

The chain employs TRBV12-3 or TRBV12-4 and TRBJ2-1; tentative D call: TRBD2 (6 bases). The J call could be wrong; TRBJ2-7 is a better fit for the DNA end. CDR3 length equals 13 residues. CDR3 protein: CASRGRDHNEQYF. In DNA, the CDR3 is TGTGCCAGCAGAGGGCGGGACCACAATGAGCAGTACTTC.

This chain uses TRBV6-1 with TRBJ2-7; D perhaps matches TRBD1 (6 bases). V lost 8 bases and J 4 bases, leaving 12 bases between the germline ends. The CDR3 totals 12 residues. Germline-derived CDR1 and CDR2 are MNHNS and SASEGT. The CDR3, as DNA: TGTGCCAGCCCTCGGACAGCATACGAGCAGTACTTC. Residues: CASPRTAYEQYF.

CDR3 amino acids: CAISPGGQGQPQHF. DNA for the CDR3: TGTGCCATCAGTCCGGGGGGACAGGGCCAGCCCCAGCATTTT. The chain recombines TRBV10-3 with TRBJ1-5; 9 nucleotides agree with TRBD1. The CDR3 sequence is 14 residues long. With V trimmed by 5 bases and J by 7 bases, 6 bases remained unmatched. Germline V gene lookup returns CDR1 ENHRY and CDR2 SYGVKD.

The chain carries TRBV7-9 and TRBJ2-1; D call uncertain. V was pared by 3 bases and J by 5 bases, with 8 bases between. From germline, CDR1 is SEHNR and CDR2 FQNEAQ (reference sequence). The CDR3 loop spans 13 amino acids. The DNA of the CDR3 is TGTGCCAGCAGCTTCTCAAACGACAATGAGCAGTTCTTC. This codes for CASSFSNDNEQFF.

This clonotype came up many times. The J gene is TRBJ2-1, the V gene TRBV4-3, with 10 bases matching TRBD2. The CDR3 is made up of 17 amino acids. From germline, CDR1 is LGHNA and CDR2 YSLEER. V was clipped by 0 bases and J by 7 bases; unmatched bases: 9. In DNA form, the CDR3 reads TGCGCCAGCAGCCAAGATGCAGCGGGAGGGGCCCTTAATGAGCAGTTCTTC. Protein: CASSQDAAGGALNEQFF.

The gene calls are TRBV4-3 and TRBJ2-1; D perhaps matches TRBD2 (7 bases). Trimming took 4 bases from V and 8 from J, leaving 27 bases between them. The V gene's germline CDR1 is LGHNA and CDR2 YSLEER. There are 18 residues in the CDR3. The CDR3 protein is CASSPNGGAGLSSDEQFF. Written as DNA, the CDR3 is TGCGCCAGCAGCCCTAATGGGGGGGCCGGGCTTTCGTCGGATGAGCAGTTCTTC.

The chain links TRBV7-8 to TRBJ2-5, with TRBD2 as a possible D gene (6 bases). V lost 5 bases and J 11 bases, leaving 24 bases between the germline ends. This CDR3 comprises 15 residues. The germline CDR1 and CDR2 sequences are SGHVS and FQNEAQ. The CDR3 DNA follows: TGTGCCAGCAGCCCTGAGATGCGGGGTCACAATGAGCAGTACTTC. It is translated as CASSPEMRGHNEQYF.

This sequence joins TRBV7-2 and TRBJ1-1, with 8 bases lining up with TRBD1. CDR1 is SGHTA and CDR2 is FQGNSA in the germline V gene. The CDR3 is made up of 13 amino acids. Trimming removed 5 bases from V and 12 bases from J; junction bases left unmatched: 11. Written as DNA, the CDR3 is TGTGCCAGCAGCCGACAGGACAGGGACCTTACTTTCTTT. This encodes CASSRQDRDLTFF. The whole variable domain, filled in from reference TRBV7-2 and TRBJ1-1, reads GAGVSQSPSNKVTEKGKDVELRCDPISGHTALYWYRQSLGQGLEFLIYFQGNSAPDKSGLPSDRFSAERTGGSVSTLTIQRTQQEDSAVYLCASSRQDRDLTFFGQGTRLTVV.

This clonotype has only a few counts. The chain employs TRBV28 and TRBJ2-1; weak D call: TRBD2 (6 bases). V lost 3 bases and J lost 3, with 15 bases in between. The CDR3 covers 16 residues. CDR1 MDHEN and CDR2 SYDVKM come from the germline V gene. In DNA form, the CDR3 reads TGTGCCAGCAGTTTTGATGAGGCGGGATACTACAATGAGCAGTTCTTC. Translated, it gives CASSFDEAGYYNEQFF.

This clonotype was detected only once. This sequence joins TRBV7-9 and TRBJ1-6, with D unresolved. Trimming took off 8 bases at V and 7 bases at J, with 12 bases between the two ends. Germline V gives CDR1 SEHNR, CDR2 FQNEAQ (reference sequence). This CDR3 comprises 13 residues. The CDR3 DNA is TGTGCCAGCTCGGTTGGCTCCAATTCACCCCTCCACTTT. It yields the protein CASSVGSNSPLHF.

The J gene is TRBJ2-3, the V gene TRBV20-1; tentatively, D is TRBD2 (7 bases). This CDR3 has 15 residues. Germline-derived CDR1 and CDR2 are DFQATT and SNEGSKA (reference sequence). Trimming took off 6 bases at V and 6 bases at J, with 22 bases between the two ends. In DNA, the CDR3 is TGCAGTGCAGGGGGGGCTAGCAGCTTCCCGGATACGCAGTATTTT. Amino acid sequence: CSAGGASSFPDTQYF.

CDR3: CTSSPAERRETQYF. The CDR3 nucleotides read TGTACTAGCAGCCCCGCGGAGAGGCGGGAGACCCAGTACTTC. V and J are TRBV7-7 and TRBJ2-5; possibly TRBD2 for D (6 bases). Germline-derived CDR1 and CDR2 are SSHAT and FNYEAQ (reference sequence). The CDR3 length is 14 residues.

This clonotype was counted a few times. This CDR3 reads CASSLRPLRSQPQHF. The CDR3, as DNA: TGTGCCAGCAGTTTAAGGCCGTTGAGGAGTCAGCCCCAGCATTTT. This sequence joins TRBV12-3 or TRBV12-4 and TRBJ1-5; unclear D gene. Between the trimmed V and J ends, which lost 2 bases and 6 bases, there was a span of 14 bases. The CDR3 runs to 15 residues.

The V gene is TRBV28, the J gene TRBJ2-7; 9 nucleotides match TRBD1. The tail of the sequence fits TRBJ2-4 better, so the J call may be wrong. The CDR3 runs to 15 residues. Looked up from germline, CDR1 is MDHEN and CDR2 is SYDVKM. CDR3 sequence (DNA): TGTGCCAGCAGTCACAGGGGGCTGGCCAAAAACATTCAGTACTTC. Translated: CASSHRGLAKNIQYF.

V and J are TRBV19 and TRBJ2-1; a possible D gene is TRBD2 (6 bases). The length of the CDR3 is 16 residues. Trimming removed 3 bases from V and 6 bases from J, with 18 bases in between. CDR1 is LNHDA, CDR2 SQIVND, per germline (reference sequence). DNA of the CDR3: TGTGCCAGTAGTATGAGGGGTTCGGGCGGGGTCAATGAGCAGTTCTTC. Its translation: CASSMRGSGGVNEQFF.

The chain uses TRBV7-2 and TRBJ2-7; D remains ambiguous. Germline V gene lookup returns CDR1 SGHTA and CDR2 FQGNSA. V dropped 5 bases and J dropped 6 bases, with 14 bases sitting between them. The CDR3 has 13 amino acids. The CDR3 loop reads CASSGGVRSEQYF. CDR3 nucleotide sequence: TGTGCCAGCAGCGGTGGGGTCAGGAGCGAGCAGTACTTC.

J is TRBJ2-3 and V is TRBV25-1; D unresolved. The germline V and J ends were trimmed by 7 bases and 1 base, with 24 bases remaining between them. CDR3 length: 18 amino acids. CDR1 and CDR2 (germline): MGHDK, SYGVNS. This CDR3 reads CASTPYSGTHPGTDTQYF. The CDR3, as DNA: TGTGCCAGCACTCCCTATTCCGGAACCCACCCGGGCACAGATACGCAGTATTTT.

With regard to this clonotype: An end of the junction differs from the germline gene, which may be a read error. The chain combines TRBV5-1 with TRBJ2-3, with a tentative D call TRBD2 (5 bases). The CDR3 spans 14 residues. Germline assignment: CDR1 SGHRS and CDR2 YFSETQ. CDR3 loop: CVSSLDDYTDTQYF. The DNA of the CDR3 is TGCGTCAGCAGCTTGGATGACTACACAGATACGCAGTATTTT. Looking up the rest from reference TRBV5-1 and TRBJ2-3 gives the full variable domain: KAGVTQTPRYLIKTRGQQVTLSCSPISGHRSVSWYQQTPGQGLQFLFEYFSETQRNKGNFPGRFSGRQFSNSRSEMNVSTLELGDSALYLCVSSLDDYTDTQYFGPGTRLTVL.

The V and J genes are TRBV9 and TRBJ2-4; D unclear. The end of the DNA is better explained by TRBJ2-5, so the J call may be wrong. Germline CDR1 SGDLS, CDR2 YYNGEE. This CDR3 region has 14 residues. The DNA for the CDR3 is TGTGCCAGCAGCGTAGGATCAGTTCAAGAGACCCAGTACTTC. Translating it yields CASSVGSVQETQYF.

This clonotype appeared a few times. CDR3 in amino acids: CASSSRFTRSTDTQYF. The CDR3 region has the DNA TGTGCCAGCAGCTCCCGGTTCACGAGAAGCACAGATACGCAGTATTTT. This chain links TRBV7-2 with TRBJ2-3; D is undetermined. Per germline, CDR1 SGHTA and CDR2 FQGNSA. CDR3 length: 16 residues. Trimming cost V 4 bases and J 0 bases, with 14 bases left between them.

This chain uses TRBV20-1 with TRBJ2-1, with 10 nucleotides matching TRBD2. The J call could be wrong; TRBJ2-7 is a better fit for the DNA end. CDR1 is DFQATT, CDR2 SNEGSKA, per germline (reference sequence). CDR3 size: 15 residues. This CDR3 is CSALARASGSYEQYF. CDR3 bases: TGCAGTGCTTTGGCCCGGGCTAGCGGGAGCTACGAGCAGTACTTC.

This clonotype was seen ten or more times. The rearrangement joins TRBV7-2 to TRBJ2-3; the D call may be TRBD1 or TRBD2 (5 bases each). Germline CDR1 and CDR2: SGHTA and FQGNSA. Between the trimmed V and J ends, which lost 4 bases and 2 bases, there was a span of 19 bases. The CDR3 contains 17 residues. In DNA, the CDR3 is TGTGCCAGCAGCTCACATCCGGGACGGAAAGACACAGATACGCAGTATTTT. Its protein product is CASSSHPGRKDTDTQYF. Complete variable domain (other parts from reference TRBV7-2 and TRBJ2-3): GAGVSQSPSNKVTEKGKDVELRCDPISGHTALYWYRQSLGQGLEFLIYFQGNSAPDKSGLPSDRFSAERTGGSVSTLTIQRTQQEDSAVYLCASSSHPGRKDTDTQYFGPGTRLTVL.

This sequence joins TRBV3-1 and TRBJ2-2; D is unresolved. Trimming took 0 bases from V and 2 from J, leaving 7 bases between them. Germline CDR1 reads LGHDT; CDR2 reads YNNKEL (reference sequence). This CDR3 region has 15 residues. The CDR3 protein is CASSQDVTNTGELFF. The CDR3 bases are TGTGCCAGCAGCCAAGATGTGACAAACACCGGGGAGCTGTTTTTT.

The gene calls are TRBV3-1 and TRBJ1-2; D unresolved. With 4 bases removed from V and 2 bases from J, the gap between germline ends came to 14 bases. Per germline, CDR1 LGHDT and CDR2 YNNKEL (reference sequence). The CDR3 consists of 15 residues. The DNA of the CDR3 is TGTGCCAGCAGCCCCGGGTGGAACAGCAACTATGGCTACACCTTC. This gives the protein CASSPGWNSNYGYTF.

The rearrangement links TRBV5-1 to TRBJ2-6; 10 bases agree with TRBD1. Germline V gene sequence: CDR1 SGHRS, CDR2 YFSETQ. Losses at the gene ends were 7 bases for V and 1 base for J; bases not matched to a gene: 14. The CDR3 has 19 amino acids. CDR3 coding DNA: TGCGCCAGCGGATTCCGACCGACAGGGGGCCGTTCTGGGGCCAACGTCCTGACTTTC. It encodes CASGFRPTGGRSGANVLTF.

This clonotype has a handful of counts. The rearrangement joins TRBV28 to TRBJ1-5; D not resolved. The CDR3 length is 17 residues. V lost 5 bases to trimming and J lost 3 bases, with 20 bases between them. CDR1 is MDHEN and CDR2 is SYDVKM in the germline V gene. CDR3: CASSHLGQVVFNQPQHF. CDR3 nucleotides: TGTGCCAGCAGTCACCTTGGGCAGGTGGTATTCAATCAGCCCCAGCATTTT.

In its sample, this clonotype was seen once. CDR3 sequence reads: CSADPHGSGRAKDIQYF. The CDR3 DNA sequence: TGCAGTGCTGATCCCCATGGGAGCGGGAGGGCCAAGGACATTCAGTACTTC. The J gene is TRBJ2-4, the V gene TRBV20-1; 10 positions match TRBD2. V was pared by 5 bases and J by 8 bases, with 18 bases of the junction left unmatched. The CDR3 has 17 residues. Germline V gene lookup returns CDR1 DFQATT and CDR2 SNEGSKA (reference sequence).

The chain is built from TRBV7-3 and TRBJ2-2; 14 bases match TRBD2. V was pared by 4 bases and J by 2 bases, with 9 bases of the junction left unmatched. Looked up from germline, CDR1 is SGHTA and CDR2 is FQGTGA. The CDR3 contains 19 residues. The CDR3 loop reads CASSSTRTSGRINTGELFF. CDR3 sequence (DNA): TGTGCCAGCAGCTCGACGAGGACTAGCGGGAGGATTAACACCGGGGAGCTGTTTTTT.

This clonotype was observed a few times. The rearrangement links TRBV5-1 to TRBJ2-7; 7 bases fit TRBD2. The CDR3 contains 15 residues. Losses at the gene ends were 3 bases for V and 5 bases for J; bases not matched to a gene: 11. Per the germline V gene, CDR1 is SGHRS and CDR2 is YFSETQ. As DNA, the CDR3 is TGCGCCAGCAGCTCCACGAGGGAGGGACTCCACGAGCAGTACTTC. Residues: CASSSTREGLHEQYF.